This T cell receptor beta chain was obtained from a study of blood T cells in healthy people across ages. Germline CDR1 and CDR2: SGHTA and FQGTGA. This CDR3 has 15 amino acids. Trimming cost V 5 bases and J 5 bases; bases outside gene matches: 5. For the second PCR, which ran for 7 to 11 cycles, a sample-barcoded 5' primer and a J-beta primer mix were used. In TCRdb, the 5' RACE reads were re-called with MiXCR into one record per CDR3 protein. The data hold nearly 800,000 distinct CDR3 sequences, with 20% to 30% observed a single time. This clonotype was seen only a few times. These data also formed part of another study, on T cells of mothers and their children.

The rearrangement uses TRBV7-3 and TRBJ2-7, with 14 bases identical to TRBD2. Material: blood. The origin of this receptor is a boy aged 5-17 years in good health. CDR3 sequence reads: CASSPGTSGRNEQYF. In DNA form, the CDR3 reads TGTGCCAGCAGCCCCGGGACTAGCGGGAGAAACGAGCAGTACTTC.